This is a list of T cell receptor beta chains from one sample in a study of OX40 agonist ivuxolimab in advanced cancers. Data came from immunoSEQ multiplex PCR; TCRdb stores just in-frame clones and leaves some out. Of some 69,000 clones listed, 80% to 95% were seen once; the top ten hold 0.5% to 0.55%. Here the sequenced sample was CD4+ or CD8+ T cells sorted from blood, taken in a trial of the OX40 agonist ivuxolimab. The receptors derive from an adult with an advanced solid tumor such as melanoma, head and neck, liver or kidney cancer. CDR3s include the opening cysteine and the closing phenylalanine or tryptophan. The D gene is left open where the match is weak. Size is stated for part of the rows, as once, few or many counts, or as a class when the clone is expanded.

J gene | clone size | V gene | CDR3 length | D gene | CDR3 DNA | CDR3 protein
TRBJ1-2 | - | TRBV5-6 | 12 | - | TGTGCCAGCAGCGACCCGGGGTATGGCTACACCTTC | CASSDPGYGYTF
TRBJ2-7 | - | TRBV28 | 14 | - | TGTGCCAGCAGGGAGGATGCCCCGGGGGCCGAGCAGTACTTC | CASREDAPGAEQYF
TRBJ1-1 | - | TRBV6-1 | 12 | - | TGTGCCAGCCAGGTCTGGGGCACTGAAGCTTTCTTT | CASQVWGTEAFF
TRBJ1-3 | - | TRBV18 | 15 | - | TGTGCCAGCTCACCTCGAGTTGAGACAGAAAACACCATATATTTT | CASSPRVETENTIYF
TRBJ2-1 | - | TRBV29-1 | 10 | - | TGCAGCGTTGAAAACGCTGAGCAGTTCTTC | CSVENAEQFF
TRBJ2-3 | - | TRBV5-1 | 14 | - | TGCGCCAGCAGCTTGTTGACTAGCACAGATACGCAGTATTTT | CASSLLTSTDTQYF
TRBJ2-3 | once | TRBV5-1 | 20 | - | TGCGCCAGCAGCTTGGTGTTAGCGGCCCAGCTCTCTGGATGGACAGATACGCAGTATTTT | CASSLVLAAQLSGWTDTQYF
TRBJ2-3 | once | TRBV7-9 | 13 | - | TGTGCCAGCAGCTTAGTAAGTCTCCCACCGCAGTATTTT | CASSLVSLPPQYF
TRBJ2-7 | - | TRBV6-5 | 14 | - | TGTGCCAGCAGTTACTCGCGCAGGTCCTACGAGCAGTACTTC | CASSYSRRSYEQYF
TRBJ1-2 | few | TRBV7-6 | 14 | TRBD1 | TGTGCCAGCAGCCCTCAGGGGGCGAACTATGGCTACACCTTC | CASSPQGANYGYTF
TRBJ2-7 | - | TRBV6-5 | 15 | TRBD2 | TGTGCCAGCAGTCTCCCCGGAGGACTAGCGAGCGAGCAGTACTTC | CASSLPGGLASEQYF
TRBJ2-3 | - | TRBV7-8 | 16 | - | TGTGCCAGCAGCCTCACCGGGACGGGGTGGAAAGATACGCAGTATTTT | CASSLTGTGWKDTQYF
TRBJ2-2 | - | TRBV6-5 | 14 | - | TGTGCCAGCAGTTACAGGGTTATGGGCGGGGAGCTGTTTTTT | CASSYRVMGGELFF
TRBJ1-4 | few | TRBV7-2 | 14 | - | TGTGCCAGCAGCTTAAGGGGCACTAATGAAAAACTGTTTTTT | CASSLRGTNEKLFF
TRBJ1-5 | - | TRBV7-9 | 12 | TRBD1 | TGTGCCAGCCAGGGGGATAATCAGCCCCAGCATTTT | CASQGDNQPQHF
TRBJ2-2 | - | TRBV19 | 13 | - | TGTGCCAGTTCACAATCGAACACCGGGGAGCTGTTTTTT | CASSQSNTGELFF
TRBJ2-3 | once | TRBV7-2 | 18 | - | TGTGCCAGCAGCTTTGGTAGGGGGCTGGCTAGCGGAGGAGATACGCAGTATTTT | CASSFGRGLASGGDTQYF
TRBJ2-6 | - | TRBV7-8 | 15 | - | TGTGCCAGCAGCTTAGCAGGGGCTGGGGCCAACGTCCTGACTTTC | CASSLAGAGANVLTF
TRBJ2-1 | - | TRBV28 | 17 | TRBD2 | TGTGCCAGCAGTCCCACCGGGACTAGCGCGGCCTACAATGAGCAGTTCTTC | CASSPTGTSAAYNEQFF
TRBJ2-3 | - | TRBV4-1 | 14 | - | TGCGCCAGCAGCCAAGCAGCGGGTTCAGATACGCAGTATTTT | CASSQAAGSDTQYF
TRBJ1-5 | - | TRBV7-2 | 14 | TRBD1 | TGTGCCAGCAGCTTGACAGGGGGAAATCAGCCCCAGCATTTT | CASSLTGGNQPQHF